This T cell receptor beta chain was identified in a study of technical replicates of blood from a few donors. Germline values: CDR1 MGHRA, CDR2 YSYEKL. The CDR3 spans 15 residues. V lost 4 bases, J lost 2 bases, and 4 bases stayed unmatched. Using immunoSEQ multiplex PCR, the repertoire was profiled, and TCRdb retains in-frame clones only, with some absent. The profile shows fewer than 95,000 clones, 90% to 95% of them singletons. The gene calls are TRBV4-1 and TRBJ2-7; 11 bases are a match to TRBD1. The receptor's source is a human donor in good health. Material for sequencing was T cells isolated from PBMCs. CDR3 loop: CASSPGQGAAYEQYF. The CDR3 nucleotides read TGCGCCAGCAGCCCCGGACAGGGGGCGGCCTACGAGCAGTACTTC.